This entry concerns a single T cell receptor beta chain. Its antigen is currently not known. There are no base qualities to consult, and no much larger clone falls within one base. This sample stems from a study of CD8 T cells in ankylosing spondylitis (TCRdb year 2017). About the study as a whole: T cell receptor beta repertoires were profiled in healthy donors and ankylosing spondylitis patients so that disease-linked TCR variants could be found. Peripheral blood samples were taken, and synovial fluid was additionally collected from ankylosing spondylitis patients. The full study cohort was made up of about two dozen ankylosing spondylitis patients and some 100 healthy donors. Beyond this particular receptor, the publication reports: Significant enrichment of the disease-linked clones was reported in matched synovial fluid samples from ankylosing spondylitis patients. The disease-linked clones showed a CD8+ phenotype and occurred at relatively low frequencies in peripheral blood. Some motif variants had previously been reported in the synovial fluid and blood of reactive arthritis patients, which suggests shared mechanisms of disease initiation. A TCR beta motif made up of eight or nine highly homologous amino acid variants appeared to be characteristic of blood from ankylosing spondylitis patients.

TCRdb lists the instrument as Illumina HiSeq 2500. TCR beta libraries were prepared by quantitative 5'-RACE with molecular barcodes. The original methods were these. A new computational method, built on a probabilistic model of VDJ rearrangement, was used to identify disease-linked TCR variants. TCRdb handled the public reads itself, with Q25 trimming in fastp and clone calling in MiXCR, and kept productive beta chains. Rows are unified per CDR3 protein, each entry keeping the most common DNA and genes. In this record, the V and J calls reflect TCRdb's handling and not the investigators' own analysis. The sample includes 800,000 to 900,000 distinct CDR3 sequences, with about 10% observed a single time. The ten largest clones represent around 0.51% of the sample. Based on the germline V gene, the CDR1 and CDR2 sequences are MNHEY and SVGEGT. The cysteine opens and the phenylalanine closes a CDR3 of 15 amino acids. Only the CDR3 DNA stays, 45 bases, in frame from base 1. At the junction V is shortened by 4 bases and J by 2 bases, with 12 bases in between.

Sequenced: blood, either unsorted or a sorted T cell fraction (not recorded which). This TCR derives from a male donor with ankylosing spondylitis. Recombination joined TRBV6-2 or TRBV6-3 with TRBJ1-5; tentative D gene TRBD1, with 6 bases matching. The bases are TGTGCCAGCAGTTTCCCCAGGGGTGGCAATCAGCCCCAGCATTTT. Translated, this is CASSFPRGGNQPQHF.